Listed here are 11 T cell receptor beta chains from one sample, sequenced in a study of blood T cell repertoires in COVID-19. The method was immunoSEQ multiplex PCR; TCRdb's version includes in-frame clones alone and lacks a portion of them. The table records approximately 83,000 clones, about 75% of them present only once. Sequenced material: peripheral blood. The receptors come from an elderly woman with acute or convalescent COVID-19.

The chain combines TRBV6-5 with TRBJ1-2; unclear D gene. Germline loops: CDR1 MNHEY, CDR2 SVGAGI. With 5 bases removed from V and 8 bases from J, the gap between germline ends came to 12 bases. The CDR3 has 12 residues. For the CDR3, the DNA is TGTGCCAGCAGTCCTCCCGCGGGGGGCTACACCTTC. Translating it yields CASSPPAGGYTF.

The chain joins TRBV10-3 to TRBJ1-2, with D unresolved. V was trimmed by 4 bases and J by 4 bases, leaving 13 bases between them. Germline assignment: CDR1 ENHRY and CDR2 SYGVKD. This CDR3 has 14 amino acids. DNA of the CDR3: TGTGCCATCAGTGCTCTCCCGGGTTTCTATGGCTACACCTTC. Amino acid sequence: CAISALPGFYGYTF.

The gene calls are TRBV6-6 and TRBJ2-3; no clear D. The ends were cut back, 4 bases at V and 2 bases at J, with 4 bases in the middle. Looked up from germline, CDR1 is MNHNY and CDR2 is SVGAGI (reference sequence). CDR3 length: 12 residues. The CDR3 nucleotides are TGTGCCAGCAGTTCCTACACAGATACGCAGTATTTT. This sequence encodes CASSSYTDTQYF.

This clone was seen a handful of times. J is TRBJ1-6 and V is TRBV6-2 or TRBV6-3; tentatively, D is TRBD1 (5 bases). The germline V and J ends were trimmed by 2 bases and 9 bases, with 11 bases remaining between them. CDR1 is MNHEY, CDR2 SVGEGT, per germline. The CDR3 consists of 14 residues. CDR3 DNA: TGTGCCAGCAGTTACCAAGGACACTCTTCACCCCTCCACTTT. It is translated as CASSYQGHSSPLHF.

CDR3 region: CASSRSDTAGYTF. As DNA, the CDR3 is TGTGCCAGCAGTCGGTCCGACACAGCTGGCTACACCTTC. This rearrangement joins TRBV12-3 or TRBV12-4 to TRBJ1-2; no definite D call. The V gene lost 5 bases and the J gene lost 7 bases, with 14 bases spanning the gap. The CDR3 has 13 amino acids.

This chain joins TRBV7-9 and TRBJ2-6; D is possibly TRBD1 (6 bases). The CDR3 sequence is 11 residues long. Trimming removed 2 bases from V and 19 bases from J, with 12 bases in between. The V gene's germline CDR1 is SEHNR and CDR2 FQNEAQ (reference sequence). The CDR3 DNA reads TGTGCCAGCAGCTTACTGGGGGCCAAAACTTTC. This sequence encodes CASSLLGAKTF.

The chain has TRBV3-1 (or the pseudogene TRBV3-2) and TRBJ2-1; perhaps TRBD2 as D (5 bases). With 5 bases removed from V and 9 bases from J, the gap between germline ends came to 14 bases. The CDR3 consists of 13 residues. CDR1 and CDR2 (germline): LGHDT, YNNKEL (reference sequence). CDR3 sequence reads: CASSGREGAEQFF. CDR3 sequence (DNA): TGTGCCAGCAGCGGAAGAGAGGGAGCTGAGCAGTTCTTC.

This clone was counted once. The chain recombines TRBV7-2 with TRBJ1-4; 7 bases align to TRBD1. V was clipped by 4 bases and J by 3 bases; unmatched bases: 2. This CDR3 contains 14 residues. Germline V gives CDR1 SGHTA, CDR2 FQGNSA. The CDR3: CASSYQGANEKLFF. CDR3 coding DNA: TGTGCCAGCAGCTATCAGGGGGCTAATGAAAAACTGTTTTTT.

This sequence joins TRBV4-2 and TRBJ2-5, with D maybe TRBD2 (5 bases). In germline, CDR1 is LGHNA, CDR2 YNFKEQ. Trimming shortened V by 0 bases and J by 3 bases, and 14 bases separated the two germline ends. This CDR3 comprises 16 residues. The CDR3 coding sequence is TGTGCCAGCAGCCAAGAGTTCGCCCGGGGAAAAGAGACCCAGTACTTC. Protein product: CASSQEFARGKETQYF.

Only one count was recorded for this clone. The chain employs TRBV28 and TRBJ2-7; the D gene is possibly TRBD1 (5 bases). Trimming stripped 9 bases from V and 3 bases from J, with 12 bases between. The CDR3 spans 12 residues. Germline-derived CDR1 and CDR2 are MDHEN and SYDVKM. CDR3 sequence: CASCRDYYEQYF. The CDR3 DNA is TGTGCCAGTTGCAGGGATTACTACGAGCAGTACTTC.

The rearrangement links TRBV5-5 to TRBJ1-1; no reliable D call. Trimming shortened V by 0 bases and J by 7 bases, and 4 bases separated the two germline ends. There are 11 residues in the CDR3. Germline lookup yields CDR1 SGHKS and CDR2 YYEKEE (reference sequence). CDR3 nucleotide sequence: TGTGCCAGCAGCTTGGCAATTGAAGCTTTCTTT. This codes for CASSLAIEAFF.